A selection of T cell receptor beta chains follows, all from one sample in a study of T cell responses to AZD1222 COVID-19 vaccine. TCRdb keeps only in-frame clones here, not all; method: immunoSEQ multiplex PCR. The sample has around 160,000 clones, under 95% seen once. The sample in question was peripheral blood, obtained 28 days after the second AZD1222 dose. Source of these receptors: an adult who received the AZD1222 COVID-19 vaccine. Each CDR3 is given with its conserved first and last residue. D genes are given only for firm matches. Clone sizes are given selectively: once, few, many, or a class where the clone is expanded.

v_gene	abundance	j_gene	d_gene	CDR3aa	CDR3nt
TRBV2	.	TRBJ1-6	.	CASSIQDTYNSPLHF	TGTGCCAGCAGTATACAGGATACCTATAATTCACCCCTCCACTTT
TRBV5-1	.	TRBJ2-5	.	CASSSRLGGQETQYF	TGCGCCAGCAGCTCCCGGTTGGGGGGCCAAGAGACCCAGTACTTC
TRBV2	.	TRBJ2-2	.	CASSGQWGSTGELFF	TGTGCCAGCAGTGGACAGTGGGGAAGCACCGGGGAGCTGTTTTTT
TRBV6-5	.	TRBJ2-1	TRBD2	CASSYGLAGVNEQFF	TGTGCCAGCAGTTACGGTCTAGCGGGAGTTAATGAGCAGTTCTTC
TRBV6-2/TRBV6-3	.	TRBJ1-1	.	CASSYALNTEAFF	TGTGCCAGCAGTTACGCTCTGAACACTGAAGCTTTCTTT
TRBV12-3/TRBV12-4	.	TRBJ2-3	.	CASSKSDTQYF	TGTGCCAGCAGCAAGTCAGATACGCAGTATTTT
TRBV19	.	TRBJ1-5	TRBD1	CASRNWDSKNQPQHF	TGTGCCAGTAGGAACTGGGACAGCAAAAATCAGCCCCAGCATTTT
TRBV5-4	.	TRBJ2-3	TRBD2	CASSTRAGFIDTQYF	TGTGCCAGCAGTACTAGAGCGGGATTTATAGATACGCAGTATTTT
TRBV28	once	TRBJ2-3	TRBD2	CASSLRLAGGLNTQYF	TGTGCCAGCAGTTTACGACTAGCGGGAGGGTTGAATACGCAGTATTTT
TRBV6-6	.	TRBJ1-5	.	CASTDSRNQPQHF	TGTGCCAGCACGGACAGCCGCAATCAGCCCCAGCATTTT
TRBV14	.	TRBJ2-7	.	CASSPTGWRLADLYEQYF	TGTGCCAGCAGCCCGACAGGCTGGCGGCTAGCGGATCTCTACGAGCAGTACTTC
TRBV19	.	TRBJ2-1	TRBD1	CASSPGQGYNEQFF	TGTGCCAGTAGTCCAGGACAGGGGTACAATGAGCAGTTCTTC
TRBV19	.	TRBJ2-3	TRBD2	CASSIDAGTSGVDTQYF	TGTGCCAGTAGTATAGATGCAGGTACTAGCGGGGTGGATACGCAGTATTTT
TRBV6-5	once	TRBJ1-2	.	CASSYGTSEIYGYTF	TGTGCCAGCAGTTACGGGACCTCTGAAATATATGGCTACACCTTC
TRBV5-1	.	TRBJ1-1	TRBD1	CASSSGGLTEAFF	TGCGCCAGCAGCTCAGGGGGTTTAACTGAAGCTTTCTTT
TRBV28	.	TRBJ1-2	.	CASSTPPPNYGYTF	TGTGCCAGCAGTACACCACCTCCTAACTATGGCTACACCTTC
TRBV6-5	once	TRBJ1-5	.	CASALNSNQPQHF	TGTGCCAGCGCCCTTAATAGCAATCAGCCCCAGCATTTT
TRBV5-5	once	TRBJ1-2	.	CASSLATSPVVTF	TGTGCCAGCAGCTTGGCAACATCCCCGGTGGTCACCTTC